This T cell receptor (beta chain) came from a study of cytomegalovirus exposure and HLA in healthy donors. Study conclusions and caveats: A few chains linked to CMV were shown in vitro to be specific for CMV antigens.

Amplification used 60 Vbeta primers and 13 Jbeta primers. Profiling relied on immunoSEQ multiplex PCR, and the TCRdb table lists in-frame clones only, not all of them. Here the sample spans some 200,000 clones, roughly three quarters being singletons. In its sample, this clone was seen once. Its target is not known. Germline V CDR1 and CDR2: SGHTS, YDEGEE. The ends were cut back, 0 bases at V and 12 bases at J, with 16 bases in the middle. CDR3 length: 14 residues. This TCR came from a male donor in good health and CMV-seropositive. Specimen: PBMCs. The chain employs TRBV5-8 and TRBJ2-1; D may be TRBD2 (6 bases). The CDR3 coding sequence is TGTGCCAGCAGCTTGGTAGTCTTGGTCGGGGGGCAGTTCTTC. Residues: CASSLVVLVGGQFF. Complete variable domain (other parts from reference TRBV5-8 and TRBJ2-1): EAGVTQSPTHLIKTRGQQATLRCSPISGHTSVYWYQQALGLGLQFLLWYDEGEERNRGNFPPRFSGRQFPNYSSELNVNALELEDSALYLCASSLVVLVGGQFFGPGTRLTVL.